The source of this TCR beta chain is a study of immune heterogeneity within non-small cell lung tumors. General study results and limits: Each patient largely had their own distinct set of high-frequency T-cell receptor beta clonotypes. Dominant CDR3 beta clonotypes repeated across a patient's tumor loci, while different loci held unique high-frequency clones.

As concerns this clonotype: Its antigen is as yet unknown.

Bulk tumor genomic DNA, roughly 600 ng per sample, was the template. Multiple widely separated biopsies were taken from each primary tumor at surgery. Each patient presented with untreated, newly diagnosed non-small cell lung cancer and received curative surgery. Trimming removed 8 bases from V and 0 bases from J, with 14 bases in between. Germline CDR1 reads MDHEN; CDR2 reads SYDVKM. The CDR3 length is 15 residues. Amplifying TCR beta CDR3 involved multiplex PCR carried out with 32 V and 13 J primers. TCRdb re-called the multiplex PCR reads with MiXCR, one entry per CDR3 protein. The sample shows 4,000 to 5,500 distinct CDR3 sequences, about 24% of them seen only once.

The clonotype was recovered from a man between 45 and 60 years old with non-small cell lung cancer. V and J are TRBV28 and TRBJ2-1; no definite D call. Sequenced input: lung tumor tissue. CDR3 sequence: CASRPPRYSYNEQFF. As DNA, the CDR3 is TGTGCCAGCCGCCCCCCCCGCTACTCCTACAATGAGCAGTTCTTC.